One sample yielded the 23 T cell receptor beta chains listed below, sequenced in a study of T cells after yellow fever vaccination. Using its own MiXCR run on the 5' RACE reads, TCRdb lists one record per CDR3 protein. The sample carries about 300,000 distinct CDR3 sequences, 6.8% recorded once. Sequencing used PBMCs, obtained 45 days after the first yellow fever vaccination. Every receptor here comes from a man younger than 30 who received the YFV17D yellow fever vaccine.

In its sample, this clonotype was seen a few times. The chain recombines TRBV5-1 with TRBJ2-5; perhaps D is TRBD1 or TRBD2 (5 bases each). The CDR3 runs to 14 residues. Germline loops: CDR1 SGHRS, CDR2 YFSETQ. The V gene lost 2 bases and the J gene lost 5 bases, with 13 bases spanning the gap. For the CDR3, the DNA is TGCGCCAGCAGCTTCTTTCGGGGCAGGGAGACCCAGTACTTC. It translates to CASSFFRGRETQYF.

The chain combines TRBV11-2 with TRBJ1-5, with D unclear. CDR3 size: 13 residues. The V gene's germline CDR1 is SGHAT and CDR2 FQNNGV. V lost 2 bases to trimming and J lost 7 bases, with 9 bases between them. CDR3 DNA: TGTGCCAGCAGCTTACGAGTTCCCCAGCCCCAGCATTTT. Its translation: CASSLRVPQPQHF. Variable domain in full (rest from reference TRBV11-2 and TRBJ1-5): EAGVAQSPRYKIIEKRQSVAFWCNPISGHATLYWYQQILGQGPKLLIQFQNNGVVDDSQLPKDRFSAERLKGVDSTLKIQPAKLEDSAVYLCASSLRVPQPQHFGDGTRLSIL.

The sample holds a few counts of this clonotype. The rearrangement joins TRBV5-1 to TRBJ1-3, with D perhaps matching TRBD1 (5 bases). The CDR3 runs to 14 residues. The V gene lost 4 bases and the J gene lost 4 bases, with 12 bases spanning the gap. Per the germline V gene, CDR1 is SGHRS and CDR2 is YFSETQ. The CDR3 region has the DNA TGCGCCAGCAGCCAAGGGACCTACGGAAACACCATATATTTT. It specifies CASSQGTYGNTIYF.

There are a few counts of this clonotype. The chain has TRBV18 and TRBJ1-1; 10 bases are shared with TRBD1. Germline CDR1 is KGHSH and CDR2 is LQKENI. There are 16 residues in the CDR3. V shed 3 bases, J shed 1 base, and the junction held 5 bases outside the gene matches. This CDR3 reads CASSPRQGAKNTEAFF. The CDR3 bases are TGTGCCAGCTCACCCCGACAGGGGGCCAAGAACACTGAAGCTTTCTTT. Filled out from reference TRBV18 and TRBJ1-1, the complete variable domain reads NAGVMQNPRHLVRRRGQEARLRCSPMKGHSHVYWYRQLPEEGLKFMVYLQKENIIDESGMPKERFSAEFPKEGPSILRIQQVVRGDSAAYFCASSPRQGAKNTEAFFGQGTRLTVV.

This clonotype was seen ten or more times. The rearrangement uses TRBV20-1 and TRBJ2-3; D gene uncertain. Germline CDR1 is DFQATT and CDR2 is SNEGSKA (reference sequence). Between the trimmed V and J ends, which lost 3 bases and 1 base, there was a span of 5 bases. The CDR3 extends over 12 amino acids. DNA of the CDR3: TGCAGTGCTAGCCACCGCACAGATACGCAGTATTTT. It is translated as CSASHRTDTQYF.

In this sample, this clonotype turned up many times. V and J are TRBV7-6 and TRBJ2-5, with D unclear. The CDR3 loop spans 14 amino acids. Germline-derived CDR1 and CDR2 are SGHVS and FNYEAQ. With 0 bases removed from V and 5 bases from J, the gap between germline ends came to 10 bases. The DNA for the CDR3 is TGTGCCAGCAGCTTAGCGCAGAAATCGGAGACCCAGTACTTC. Protein product: CASSLAQKSETQYF.

The V call is TRBV4-1, the J call TRBJ1-2, with TRBD1 matching over 8 bases. The germline gives CDR1 MGHRA, CDR2 YSYEKL. With V trimmed by 0 bases and J by 3 bases, 3 bases remained unmatched. The CDR3 contains 15 residues. The CDR3 spells CASSQEAGGDYGYTF. The CDR3 DNA is TGCGCCAGCAGCCAAGAGGCAGGGGGCGACTATGGCTACACCTTC.

This chain links TRBV7-9 with TRBJ1-1; the match to TRBD1 covers 7 bases. The CDR3 spans 16 residues. The V gene end was trimmed by 5 bases and the J gene end by 7 bases; junction bases not matched to a gene: 16. In germline, CDR1 is SEHNR, CDR2 FQNEAQ (reference sequence). The CDR3 coding sequence is TGTGCCAGCAGCCCGCTTTCCCCGGCAGGGGGTAGTGAAGCTTTCTTT. Translated: CASSPLSPAGGSEAFF.

This clonotype was found many times. V usage is TRBV4-1 and J usage is TRBJ2-1; a weak D match, TRBD1 (7 bases). V was trimmed by 1 base and J by 7 bases, leaving 20 bases between them. Germline CDR1 and CDR2: MGHRA and YSYEKL. The CDR3 consists of 17 residues. DNA of the CDR3: TGCGCCAGCAGCCAAGTTGGTAGCGCCCCAGGGGGGAATGAGCAGTTCTTC. Translation gives CASSQVGSAPGGNEQFF.

This clonotype was found a few times. The rearrangement uses TRBV5-1 and TRBJ2-6; the D is unclear. Germline V gives CDR1 SGHRS, CDR2 YFSETQ. Trimming pared 4 bases from V and 0 bases from J, leaving 11 bases between. The CDR3 has 16 residues. CDR3 nucleotide sequence: TGCGCCAGCAGCCTCAGTCCCCGCTCTGGGGCCAACGTCCTGACTTTC. Translation gives CASSLSPRSGANVLTF.

The chain links TRBV5-1 to TRBJ2-5; 15 bases fit TRBD2. This CDR3 has 17 residues. The V and J ends lost 4 bases and 4 bases, in that order; junction bases with no gene match: 8. CDR1 is SGHRS and CDR2 is YFSETQ in the germline V gene. CDR3 DNA sequence: TGCGCCAGCAGCGGGACTAGCGGGGGGACCAGCGGAGAGACCCAGTACTTC. This translates into CASSGTSGGTSGETQYF.

This clonotype has just a few counts. V usage is TRBV7-3 and J usage is TRBJ1-1; D is perhaps TRBD1 (6 bases). There are 15 residues in the CDR3. Trimming left V 3 bases short and J 2 bases short, with 13 bases between. Germline CDR1 reads SGHTA; CDR2 reads FQGTGA. Here the CDR3 reads CASSFSGDHNTEAFF. The CDR3 nucleotides are TGTGCCAGCAGCTTTTCAGGGGACCACAACACTGAAGCTTTCTTT.

This clonotype was counted many times. The chain couples TRBV30 to TRBJ1-5; TRBD1 is a possible D gene (5 bases). CDR1 is GTSNPN, CDR2 SVGIG, per germline (reference sequence). The CDR3 is 13 amino acids. V was shortened by 1 base and J by 7 bases, with 11 bases between the two germline ends. CDR3 DNA sequence: TGTGCCTGGAGTGGAGGGCAGGGACAGCCCCAGCATTTT. It codes for CAWSGGQGQPQHF.

This clonotype was counted between two and nine times. This CDR3 reads CASSLNAGDGREQYV. The CDR3 DNA reads as TGTGCCAGCAGCTTAAATGCAGGGGACGGGCGCGAGCAGTACGTC. The chain links TRBV7-2 to TRBJ2-7; D perhaps matches TRBD1 (6 bases). This CDR3 is 15 amino acids long. The V end lost 2 bases, the J end lost 6 bases, and 17 bases lay between the germline ends. The germline CDR1 and CDR2 sequences are SGHTA and FQGNSA.

This clonotype was observed a handful of times. The V gene is TRBV4-1, the J gene TRBJ1-3; no clear D gene. Germline lookup yields CDR1 MGHRA and CDR2 YSYEKL. The length of the CDR3 is 16 residues. Trimming took off 4 bases at V and 4 bases at J, with 17 bases between the two ends. CDR3 DNA sequence: TGCGCCAGCAGCCGATCCGGAGAGCGAGTGGGAAACACCATATATTTT. Translating it yields CASSRSGERVGNTIYF.

This clonotype has a handful of counts. This chain links TRBV29-1 with TRBJ2-1; D remains ambiguous. With 0 bases removed from V and 4 bases from J, the gap between germline ends came to 7 bases. The CDR3 is made up of 13 amino acids. The V gene's germline CDR1 is SQVTM and CDR2 ANQGSEA. The CDR3 region is CSVEDESYNEQFF. Here the CDR3 DNA reads TGCAGCGTTGAAGACGAGAGTTACAATGAGCAGTTCTTC.

The CDR3 loop reads CASRGRAPSGMSTDTQYF. In DNA form, the CDR3 reads TGTGCCAGCAGGGGCCGGGCCCCGAGTGGGATGAGCACAGATACGCAGTATTTT. The chain carries TRBV12-3 or TRBV12-4 and TRBJ2-3; D is unclear. The ends were cut back, 6 bases at V and 0 bases at J, with 22 bases in the middle. The CDR3 length is 18 residues.

This clonotype was counted ten times or more. The gene calls are TRBV7-2 and TRBJ2-1, with TRBD2 identical over 11 bases. The CDR3 sequence is 15 residues long. CDR1 SGHTA and CDR2 FQGNSA come from the germline V gene. The V segment lost 5 bases and the J segment 5 bases; nucleotides outside the gene matches: 5. The CDR3 bases are TGTGCCAGCAGCAGGACTAGCGGGCTGAACAATGAGCAGTTCTTC. Amino acid sequence: CASSRTSGLNNEQFF.

This clonotype came up a few times. The chain is built from TRBV20-1 and TRBJ2-7; D perhaps matches TRBD1 (6 bases). The germline V and J ends were trimmed by 1 base and 0 bases, with 13 bases remaining between them. Germline CDR1 reads DFQATT; CDR2 reads SNEGSKA (reference sequence). There are 15 residues in the CDR3. CDR3 residues: CSARGGHSYSYEQYF. The DNA for the CDR3 is TGCAGTGCTAGAGGGGGACATAGTTACTCCTACGAGCAGTACTTC.

This clonotype has a handful of counts. The CDR3 loop is CASSYEGTGAYEQYF. The CDR3 nucleotides are TGTGCCAGCAGTTACGAGGGGACAGGGGCCTACGAGCAGTACTTC. This sequence joins TRBV6-5 and TRBJ2-7; 10 bases agree with TRBD1. The CDR3 sequence is 15 residues long. Germline V gives CDR1 MNHEY, CDR2 SVGAGI. With 2 bases clipped from V and 2 bases from J, the junction kept 3 bases outside the gene matches.

In its sample, this clonotype was seen a few times. The chain uses TRBV4-3 and TRBJ2-3; 13 nucleotides align to TRBD2. Germline V CDR1 and CDR2: LGHNA, YSLEER. The CDR3 spans 16 residues. Trimming removed 5 bases from V and 5 bases from J; junction bases left unmatched: 7. CDR3 DNA: TGCGCCAGCAGCGCCGGGACTAGCGGGGAAGGAGATACGCAGTATTTT. Encoded protein: CASSAGTSGEGDTQYF.

The gene calls are TRBV9 and TRBJ1-1; D remains ambiguous. The germline V gene encodes CDR1 SGDLS and CDR2 YYNGEE. The CDR3 is 15 residues long. V lost 0 bases and J lost 2, with 11 bases in between. CDR3 loop: CASSVAPTENTEAFF. CDR3 nucleotides: TGTGCCAGCAGCGTAGCCCCAACGGAAAACACTGAAGCTTTCTTT.

This clonotype was picked up a small number of times. The chain couples TRBV2 to TRBJ1-6; 8 bases agree with TRBD1. Per the germline V gene, CDR1 is SNHLY and CDR2 is FYNNEI. V shed 11 bases, J shed 10 bases, and the junction held 13 bases outside the gene matches. The length of the CDR3 is 14 residues. The CDR3 region is CAGTGGSINSPLHF. The CDR3 DNA sequence: TGTGCCGGCACAGGGGGTAGCATAAACTCACCCCTCCACTTT.